Included here is one TCR beta chain sequence, with context. Per germline, CDR1 SGHTA and CDR2 FQGNSA. CDR3 length: 16 amino acids. With V trimmed by 11 bases and J by 1 base, 8 bases remained unmatched. The data derive from a study of identical twins. One entry per CDR3 protein, called by TCRdb with MiXCR from the 5' RACE reads. The sample gives over 500,000 distinct CDR3 sequences, under 25% of which show up once; roughly 0.91% is in the top ten. These sequences were also reported in another study, on T cells expressing NK-cell markers. As that report states: Just one sequenced donor of eight was HCMV-seronegative, while seven were seropositive.

The sequence derives from a woman younger than 30 in good health. The sample consisted of CD4+ T cells sorted from blood. The chain combines TRBV7-2 with TRBJ2-1; TRBD2 aligns across 13 bases. Written as DNA, the CDR3 is TGTGCCGGAAGACTAGCGGGAGGTTCATCCTACAATGAGCAGTTCTTC. Residues: CAGRLAGGSSYNEQFF. Together with reference TRBV7-2 and TRBJ2-1, the CDR3 gives the full variable domain: GAGVSQSPSNKVTEKGKDVELRCDPISGHTALYWYRQSLGQGLEFLIYFQGNSAPDKSGLPSDRFSAERTGGSVSTLTIQRTQQEDSAVYLCAGRLAGGSSYNEQFFGPGTRLTVL.